This T cell receptor (beta chain) stems from a study of technical replicates of blood from a few donors. Repertoires were generated with immunoSEQ multiplex PCR, while TCRdb's copy carries only in-frame clones and drops some. The sample has under 85,000 clones, 95% to 97% seen once. The CDR3 is 13 residues long. Germline CDR1 and CDR2: MGHRA and YSYEKL. V was clipped by 9 bases and J by 4 bases, with 15 bases between them. The chain uses TRBV4-1 and TRBJ1-1, with D unresolved. The TCR comes from a human donor in good health. Sequencing was done on a sample of T cells isolated from PBMCs. The CDR3 is CASSLSGGTEAFF. In DNA, the CDR3 is TGCGCCAGTTCTCTCTCTGGCGGCACTGAAGCTTTCTTT.